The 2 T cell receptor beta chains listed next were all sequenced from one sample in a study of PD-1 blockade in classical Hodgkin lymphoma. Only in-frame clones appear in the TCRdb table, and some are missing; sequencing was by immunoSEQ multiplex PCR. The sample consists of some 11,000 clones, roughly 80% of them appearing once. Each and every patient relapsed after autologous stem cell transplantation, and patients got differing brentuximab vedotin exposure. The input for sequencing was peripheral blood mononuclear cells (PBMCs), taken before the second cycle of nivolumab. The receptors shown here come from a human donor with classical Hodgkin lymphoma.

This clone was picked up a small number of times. CDR3 in amino acids: CASSLGLAGGPGVFF. CDR3 nucleotide sequence: TGTGCCAGCAGCTTGGGACTAGCGGGAGGGCCGGGGGTGTTCTTC. The chain has TRBV5-6 and TRBJ2-1; TRBD2 matches 14 bases. Trimming cost V 0 bases and J 15 bases; bases outside gene matches: 8. Germline V gene lookup returns CDR1 SGHDT and CDR2 YYEEEE. The CDR3 has 15 residues.

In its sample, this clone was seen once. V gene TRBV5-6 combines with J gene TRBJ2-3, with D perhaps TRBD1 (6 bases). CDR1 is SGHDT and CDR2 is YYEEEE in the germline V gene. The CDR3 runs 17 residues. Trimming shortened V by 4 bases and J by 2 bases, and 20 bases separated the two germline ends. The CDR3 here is CASSGGWGGALTDTQYF. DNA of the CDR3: TGTGCCAGCAGCGGGGGCTGGGGTGGGGCCCTCACAGATACGCAGTATTTT.